This T cell receptor beta chain was captured in a study of blood T cells in healthy people across ages. Study-level background: For every two T cells, template switching captured about one barcoded beta molecule. Findings of the study overall: Naive CD4+ cell counts and diversity both ran higher in long-lived than in aged donors.

V was clipped by 3 bases and J by 8 bases, with 11 bases between them. The CDR3 is 13 residues long. Germline V gives CDR1 SEHNR, CDR2 FQNEAQ (reference sequence). In its sample, this clonotype was seen many times. The target antigen is unknown. Alongside a J-beta primer mix, a sample-barcoded 5' primer served in a second PCR lasting 7 to 11 cycles. TCRdb re-derived calls from the 5' RACE reads in MiXCR, one entry per CDR3 protein. The profile shows some 930,000 distinct CDR3 sequences, roughly 29% of them singletons. This sample also belongs to another study, concerning T cells of mothers and their children.

The sample taken for sequencing was blood. The sequence was collected from a woman aged 40 to 50 in good health. The chain employs TRBV7-9 and TRBJ1-5; D is ambiguous. CDR3 loop: CASSLSQMEPQHF. CDR3 DNA: TGTGCCAGCAGCTTGAGCCAGATGGAGCCCCAGCATTTT. The full variable domain, completed using reference TRBV7-9 and TRBJ1-5, is DTGVSQNPRHKITKRGQNVTFRCDPISEHNRLYWYRQTLGQGPEFLTYFQNEAQLEKSRLLSDRFSAERPKGSFSTLEIQRTEQGDSAMYLCASSLSQMEPQHFGDGTRLSIL.